Presented here are 25 T cell receptor beta chains from one specimen sequenced in a study of control samples from healthy donors and cancer patients. This table comes from immunoSEQ multiplex PCR, and its TCRdb copy is limited to in-frame clones, with some not included. The sample lists 110,000 to 150,000 clones, about nine tenths seen once, with 4.9% in the top ten. Material for sequencing was blood. All receptors come from a young man in good health.

The chain carries TRBV10-2 and TRBJ2-1; 13 bases fit TRBD2. V lost 8 bases, J lost 1 base, and 8 bases stayed unmatched. The length of the CDR3 is 17 residues. Germline assignment: CDR1 WSHSY and CDR2 SAAADI. The CDR3 DNA reads TGCGCCAGCCGAACCGAGACTAGCGGGGGGTCCTACAATGAGCAGTTCTTC. Protein product: CASRTETSGGSYNEQFF.

This chain connects TRBV6-6 to TRBJ2-7; 7 nucleotides align to TRBD2. Germline-derived CDR1 and CDR2 are MNHNY and SVGAGI (reference sequence). V was pared by 2 bases and J by 2 bases, with 3 bases of the junction left unmatched. This CDR3 region has 14 residues. The CDR3 loop is CASSYAGEPYEQYF. The CDR3 region has the DNA TGTGCCAGCAGTTACGCGGGGGAACCCTACGAGCAGTACTTC.

About this clone itself: At the DNA level, this CDR3 is encoded by other sequences in the same sample as well. The chain is built from TRBV5-1 and TRBJ2-1; D is undetermined. The CDR3 has 13 residues. Germline CDR1 reads SGHRS; CDR2 reads YFSETQ. V lost 2 bases and J 2 bases, leaving 5 bases between the germline ends. The CDR3: CASSLGAYNEQFF. The CDR3 DNA follows: TGCGCCAGCAGCTTAGGTGCCTACAATGAGCAGTTCTTC.

V is TRBV5-1 and J is TRBJ2-5; D unresolved. This CDR3 is built from 13 residues. CDR1 SGHRS and CDR2 YFSETQ come from the germline V gene. Trimming pared 1 base from V and 5 bases from J, leaving 9 bases between. The CDR3 sequence: CASSLSASETQYF. CDR3 coding DNA: TGCGCCAGCAGCTTGTCGGCCTCGGAGACCCAGTACTTC.

This chain uses TRBV6-6 with TRBJ2-1; the match to TRBD2 covers 9 bases. This CDR3 is built from 13 residues. The J segment lost 6 bases and the V segment lost 9 bases, leaving 6 bases of the junction unmatched. Germline CDR1 reads MNHNY; CDR2 reads SVGAGI (reference sequence). In DNA, the CDR3 is TGTGCCAGTGTTAGCGGGGGCAGCAATGAGCAGTTCTTC. This translates into CASVSGGSNEQFF.

The chain uses TRBV6-2 or TRBV6-3 and TRBJ2-1; D uncertain. Trimming removed 4 bases from V and 3 bases from J, with 7 bases in between. Germline values: CDR1 MNHEY, CDR2 SVGEGT. This CDR3 region has 13 residues. DNA for the CDR3: TGTGCCAGCAGTTTAATCCGCTACAATGAGCAGTTCTTC. Translation: CASSLIRYNEQFF.

The chain couples TRBV7-2 to TRBJ2-6, with 9 bases matching TRBD1. With 5 bases clipped from V and 2 bases from J, the junction kept 7 bases outside the gene matches. The germline gives CDR1 SGHTA, CDR2 FQGNSA. The CDR3 is 17 amino acids. CDR3 sequence reads: CASSTRDRVAGANVLTF. The CDR3, as DNA: TGTGCCAGCAGCACCCGGGACAGGGTGGCTGGGGCCAACGTCCTGACTTTC.

This chain connects TRBV11-3 to TRBJ2-5, with TRBD2 matching over 11 bases. Looked up from germline, CDR1 is SGHNT and CDR2 is YENEEA. This CDR3 region has 18 residues. V lost 6 bases and J lost 4; bases outside the gene matches: 16. The CDR3 nucleotides are TGTGCCAGCAGGTTTCACGGGGGACTAGCGGTAGGGGGAGAGACCCAGTACTTC. It encodes CASRFHGGLAVGGETQYF.

CDR3 DNA: TGTGCCAGCAGCCAAGACGGTGCGGGGACAGGCGGGGAAAAACTGTTTTTT. This codes for CASSQDGAGTGGEKLFF. V gene TRBV3-1 (or the pseudogene TRBV3-2) combines with J gene TRBJ1-4, with TRBD1 matching over 8 bases. V lost 0 bases to trimming and J lost 8 bases; unmatched junction nucleotides: 11. There are 17 residues in the CDR3. Germline V lookup: CDR1 LGHDT, CDR2 YNNKEL (reference sequence).

This rearrangement joins TRBV11-2 to TRBJ1-2, with unresolved D. The V end lost 0 bases, the J end lost 2 bases, and 7 bases lay between the germline ends. The CDR3 has 14 amino acids. From germline, CDR1 is SGHAT and CDR2 FQNNGV. CDR3 DNA sequence: TGTGCCAGCAGCTTAGATGTTGGGAACTATGGCTACACCTTC. This sequence encodes CASSLDVGNYGYTF.

This chain links TRBV27 with TRBJ2-7; either TRBD1 or TRBD2 may fit D (5 bases each). This CDR3 comprises 13 residues. The V gene's germline CDR1 is MNHEY and CDR2 SMNVEV (reference sequence). Trimming took off 5 bases at V and 0 bases at J, with 8 bases between the two ends. CDR3 DNA sequence: TGTGCCAGCAGTCGGGACCGCTCCTACGAGCAGTACTTC. It specifies CASSRDRSYEQYF.

This clone showed up just once. The genes are TRBV12-5 and TRBJ2-1; 8 nucleotides agree with TRBD1. Germline V gene lookup returns CDR1 LGHNT and CDR2 FRNRAP. V dropped 0 bases and J dropped 6; count of bases not matched to a gene: 10. There are 17 residues in the CDR3. Here the CDR3 reads CASGLVQGGRGLNEQFF. The CDR3, as DNA: TGTGCTAGTGGTTTGGTACAGGGGGGCAGGGGTCTCAATGAGCAGTTCTTC.

The chain links TRBV6-6 to TRBJ1-1; a weak D match, TRBD1 (5 bases). From germline, CDR1 is MNHNY and CDR2 SVGAGI (reference sequence). The CDR3 is made up of 14 amino acids. Trimming took 0 bases from V and 3 from J, leaving 8 bases between them. The CDR3 is CASSYSPRDTEAFF. In DNA, the CDR3 is TGTGCCAGCAGTTACTCGCCCAGGGACACTGAAGCTTTCTTT.

The chain is built from TRBV10-3 and TRBJ2-6, with D uncertain. The CDR3 is 20 amino acids. V was trimmed by 5 bases and J by 0 bases, leaving 23 bases between them. Germline V gene lookup returns CDR1 ENHRY and CDR2 SYGVKD. The CDR3 region is CAISLHSLQTITSGANVLTF. The CDR3 nucleotides read TGTGCCATCAGTCTTCATTCGTTGCAGACAATTACCTCTGGGGCCAACGTCCTGACTTTC.

V is TRBV7-2 and J is TRBJ2-3; the D gene is possibly TRBD1 (6 bases). Germline CDR1 is SGHTA and CDR2 is FQGNSA. V lost 1 base, J lost 4 bases, and 12 bases lay in between. CDR3 size: 15 residues. The CDR3 is CASSLEWGRPDTQYF. The CDR3 bases are TGTGCCAGCAGCTTAGAGTGGGGGCGCCCAGATACGCAGTATTTT.

The chain joins TRBV18 to TRBJ2-7, with no clear D. The V gene lost 3 bases and the J gene lost 0 bases, with 3 bases spanning the gap. This CDR3 is 12 amino acids long. Germline lookup yields CDR1 KGHSH and CDR2 LQKENI. The CDR3 DNA is TGTGCCAGCTCACCGGGCTCCTACGAGCAGTACTTC. This encodes CASSPGSYEQYF.

The chain couples TRBV15 to TRBJ2-2; no firm D call. Germline V lookup: CDR1 LNHNV, CDR2 YYDKDF (reference sequence). Trimming pared 2 bases from V and 2 bases from J, leaving 9 bases between. The CDR3 is made up of 15 amino acids. For the CDR3, the DNA is TGTGCCACCAGCAGACGTCGTCACAACACCGGGGAGCTGTTTTTT. Encoded protein: CATSRRRHNTGELFF.

V usage is TRBV30 and J usage is TRBJ1-5, with a weak D call TRBD1 (6 bases). Per the germline V gene, CDR1 is GTSNPN and CDR2 is SVGIG (reference sequence). This CDR3 has 14 residues. Trimming left V 0 bases short and J 6 bases short, with 12 bases between. Here the CDR3 reads CAWSVRGGLQPQHF. The CDR3 nucleotides are TGTGCCTGGAGTGTACGGGGGGGCCTTCAGCCCCAGCATTTT. The full variable domain, its missing parts supplied by reference TRBV30 and TRBJ1-5, is SQTIHQWPATLVQPVGSPLSLECTVEGTSNPNLYWYRQAAGRGLQLLFYSVGIGQISSEVPQNLSASRPQDRQFILSSKKLLLSDSGFYLCAWSVRGGLQPQHFGDGTRLSIL.

The chain joins TRBV7-2 to TRBJ2-2; D remains unclear. Between the trimmed V and J ends, which lost 1 base and 4 bases, there was a span of 13 bases. This CDR3 contains 16 residues. Germline CDR1 reads SGHTA; CDR2 reads FQGNSA. CDR3 nucleotide sequence: TGTGCCAGCAGCTTAGGGCCCCGGCAGCCCACCGGGGAGCTGTTTTTT. Protein sequence: CASSLGPRQPTGELFF.

This clone appeared once. The chain combines TRBV12-3 or TRBV12-4 with TRBJ1-4; no clear D gene. Trimming shortened V by 5 bases and J by 4 bases, and 8 bases separated the two germline ends. The CDR3 contains 13 residues. CDR3 loop: CASSETLNEKLFF. In DNA, the CDR3 is TGTGCCAGCAGTGAAACCCTTAATGAAAAACTGTTTTTT.

This clone has a single count. The V gene is TRBV19, the J gene TRBJ2-7; a possible D gene is TRBD1 (6 bases). The CDR3 is 12 residues long. With 10 bases removed from V and 1 base from J, the gap between germline ends came to 11 bases. Germline CDR1 and CDR2: LNHDA and SQIVND (reference sequence). This chain's CDR3 is CATGDRSYEQYF. In DNA, the CDR3 is TGTGCCACGGGCGACAGGTCCTACGAGCAGTACTTC.

V gene TRBV6-2 or TRBV6-3 combines with J gene TRBJ2-3; no firm D call. The germline V and J ends were trimmed by 3 bases and 0 bases, with 10 bases remaining between them. The CDR3 runs 15 residues. Germline V gene lookup returns CDR1 MNHEY and CDR2 SVGEGT. The CDR3 sequence: CASSYYQTSTDTQYF. In nucleotides, the CDR3 is TGTGCCAGCAGTTATTACCAAACCAGCACAGATACGCAGTATTTT.

This clone came up once. This chain links TRBV7-3 with TRBJ2-1; TRBD2 agrees at 10 bases. The CDR3 length is 15 residues. CDR1 and CDR2 from the germline V gene are SGHTA and FQGTGA. After removal of 5 bases from V and 5 bases from J, the junction contained 6 bases not matched to a gene. The CDR3 DNA sequence: TGTGCCAGCAGCCTAGGGACTAGCGCCAACAATGAGCAGTTCTTC. This encodes CASSLGTSANNEQFF.

This chain joins TRBV4-2 and TRBJ2-5; the match to TRBD1 covers 9 bases. The length of the CDR3 is 15 residues. After removal of 3 bases from V and 5 bases from J, the junction contained 7 bases not matched to a gene. CDR1 LGHNA and CDR2 YNFKEQ come from the germline V gene. CDR3 DNA sequence: TGTGCCAGCAGCCACTGGGACAGGGTGGGGGAGACCCAGTACTTC. It specifies CASSHWDRVGETQYF.

CDR3: CASKGGPRQGYTF. For the CDR3, the DNA is TGTGCCAGCAAGGGGGGACCCAGGCAGGGCTACACCTTC. This chain uses TRBV9 with TRBJ1-2; possible D gene TRBD1, 6 bases. Looked up from germline, CDR1 is SGDLS and CDR2 is YYNGEE. The V and J ends lost 6 bases and 8 bases respectively, with 17 bases between them. The CDR3 spans 13 residues.